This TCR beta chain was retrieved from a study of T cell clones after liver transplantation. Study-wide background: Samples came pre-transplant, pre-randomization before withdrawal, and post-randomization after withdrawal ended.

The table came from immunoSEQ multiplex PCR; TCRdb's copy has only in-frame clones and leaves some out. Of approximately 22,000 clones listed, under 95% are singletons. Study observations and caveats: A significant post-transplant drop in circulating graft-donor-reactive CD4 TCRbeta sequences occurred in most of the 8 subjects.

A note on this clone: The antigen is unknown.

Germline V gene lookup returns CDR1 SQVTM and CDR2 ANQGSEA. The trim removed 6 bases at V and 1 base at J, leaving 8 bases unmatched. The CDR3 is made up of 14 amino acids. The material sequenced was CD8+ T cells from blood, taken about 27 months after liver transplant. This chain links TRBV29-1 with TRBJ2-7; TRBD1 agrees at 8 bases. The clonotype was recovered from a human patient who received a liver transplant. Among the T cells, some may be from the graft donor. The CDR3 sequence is CSVARTGTSYEQYF. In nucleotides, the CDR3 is TGCAGCGTAGCCCGGACAGGGACTTCCTACGAGCAGTACTTC.